This is a list of T cell receptor beta chains from one sample in a study of identical twins. TCRdb passed the 5' RACE reads through MiXCR, listing each CDR3 protein once. In the table there are about 520,000 distinct CDR3 sequences, approximately 22% of which are singletons. The same data also went into a second study, on T cells expressing NK-cell markers.

Material: CD4+ T cells sorted from blood. Receptors originate from a young woman in good health. Each CDR3 is given with its conserved first and last residue. The D gene is left open where the match is weak. Expanded clones get a size class; other rows say once, few or many, or leave the size out.

j_call: TRBJ2-5; clone_size: .; d_call: .; v_call: TRBV5-1; cdr3_nt: TGCGCCAGCAGCTTGGATGCAGTTGGCGCGGAGACCCAGTACTTC; cdr3_aa: CASSLDAVGAETQYF
j_call: TRBJ2-7; clone_size: few; d_call: TRBD2; v_call: TRBV12-3/TRBV12-4; cdr3_nt: TGTGCCAGCAGTTTAGAGGGTAGCGGGAGTTACGAGCAGTACTTC; cdr3_aa: CASSLEGSGSYEQYF
j_call: TRBJ2-7; clone_size: .; d_call: .; v_call: TRBV7-2; cdr3_nt: TGTGCCAGCAGCGCCGGGACTGGGTCGCGGGAGCAGTACTTC; cdr3_aa: CASSAGTGSREQYF
j_call: TRBJ2-1; clone_size: few; d_call: .; v_call: TRBV11-2; cdr3_nt: TGTGCCAGCAGCTTAGACAGCTATGAGCAGTTCTTC; cdr3_aa: CASSLDSYEQFF
j_call: TRBJ2-2; clone_size: .; d_call: TRBD1; v_call: TRBV25-1; cdr3_nt: TGTGCCGGCAGCAGACAGGGGTCAGGGGAGCTGTTTTTT; cdr3_aa: CAGSRQGSGELFF
j_call: TRBJ2-1; clone_size: few; d_call: .; v_call: TRBV11-2; cdr3_nt: TGTGCCAGCAGCCCTGGGGGGGCCCGAAGCTCCTACAATGAGCAGTTCTTC; cdr3_aa: CASSPGGARSSYNEQFF
j_call: TRBJ2-7; clone_size: few; d_call: TRBD2; v_call: TRBV20-1; cdr3_nt: TGCAGTGCTCAGATTTTCTTGGCCCCCGGGACTAGCGGGAGTCATTACGAGCAGTACTTC; cdr3_aa: CSAQIFLAPGTSGSHYEQYF
j_call: TRBJ1-1; clone_size: .; d_call: TRBD1; v_call: TRBV10-3; cdr3_nt: TGTGCCATCACCCCGAGAGGAATAAAATTGACAGGGGGCCACACTGAAGCTTTCTTT; cdr3_aa: CAITPRGIKLTGGHTEAFF
j_call: TRBJ2-3; clone_size: few; d_call: TRBD2; v_call: TRBV4-3; cdr3_nt: TGCGCCAGCAGCCCCCGACTAGCGAGTAGCACAGATACGCAGTATTTT; cdr3_aa: CASSPRLASSTDTQYF
j_call: TRBJ1-4; clone_size: .; d_call: .; v_call: TRBV20-1; cdr3_nt: TGCAGTGCTAGAGATGCCAGGGATAATGAAAAACTGTTTTTT; cdr3_aa: CSARDARDNEKLFF
j_call: TRBJ2-1; clone_size: few; d_call: .; v_call: TRBV4-3; cdr3_nt: TGCGCCAGCAGCCAAGTCTTTATCGATGAGCAGTTCTTC; cdr3_aa: CASSQVFIDEQFF
j_call: TRBJ2-3; clone_size: .; d_call: .; v_call: TRBV5-1; cdr3_nt: TGCGCCAGCAGTGTGGGACCACCCGATGATACGCAGTATTTT; cdr3_aa: CASSVGPPDDTQYF
j_call: TRBJ2-4; clone_size: .; d_call: TRBD2; v_call: TRBV12-3/TRBV12-4; cdr3_nt: TGTGCCAGCAGTTTAGAAACGGGAGGGAAAAACATTCAGTACTTC; cdr3_aa: CASSLETGGKNIQYF
j_call: TRBJ2-3; clone_size: many; d_call: .; v_call: TRBV5-1; cdr3_nt: TGCGCCAGCAGACCCGGGACTAGCACAGATACGCAGTATTTT; cdr3_aa: CASRPGTSTDTQYF
j_call: TRBJ2-1; clone_size: .; d_call: TRBD2; v_call: TRBV20-1; cdr3_nt: TGCAGTGCTCCGGCGGGACTAGCTTTGCCCCTGCCCACACACAATGAGCAGTTCTTC; cdr3_aa: CSAPAGLALPLPTHNEQFF
j_call: TRBJ2-7; clone_size: .; d_call: TRBD2; v_call: TRBV29-1; cdr3_nt: TGCAGCGTTGGGACTAGCGACGAGCAGTACTTC; cdr3_aa: CSVGTSDEQYF
j_call: TRBJ2-1; clone_size: .; d_call: TRBD1; v_call: TRBV7-2; cdr3_nt: TGTGCCAGCAGCCCAAGCTCCACCCGACAGGGTGGTAATGAGCAGTTCTTC; cdr3_aa: CASSPSSTRQGGNEQFF
j_call: TRBJ1-6; clone_size: .; d_call: TRBD1; v_call: TRBV10-3; cdr3_nt: TGTGCCATCAGTCAGGGGGCGGATTCACCCCTCCACTTT; cdr3_aa: CAISQGADSPLHF
j_call: TRBJ1-5; clone_size: once; d_call: .; v_call: TRBV28; cdr3_nt: TGTGCCAGCAGACCCCGAGACAGAAATCAGCCCCAGCATTTT; cdr3_aa: CASRPRDRNQPQHF
j_call: TRBJ2-1; clone_size: .; d_call: TRBD2; v_call: TRBV12-3/TRBV12-4; cdr3_nt: TGTGCCAGCAGTTTAAGACTAGCGGGAGGGGATGAGCAGTTCTTC; cdr3_aa: CASSLRLAGGDEQFF